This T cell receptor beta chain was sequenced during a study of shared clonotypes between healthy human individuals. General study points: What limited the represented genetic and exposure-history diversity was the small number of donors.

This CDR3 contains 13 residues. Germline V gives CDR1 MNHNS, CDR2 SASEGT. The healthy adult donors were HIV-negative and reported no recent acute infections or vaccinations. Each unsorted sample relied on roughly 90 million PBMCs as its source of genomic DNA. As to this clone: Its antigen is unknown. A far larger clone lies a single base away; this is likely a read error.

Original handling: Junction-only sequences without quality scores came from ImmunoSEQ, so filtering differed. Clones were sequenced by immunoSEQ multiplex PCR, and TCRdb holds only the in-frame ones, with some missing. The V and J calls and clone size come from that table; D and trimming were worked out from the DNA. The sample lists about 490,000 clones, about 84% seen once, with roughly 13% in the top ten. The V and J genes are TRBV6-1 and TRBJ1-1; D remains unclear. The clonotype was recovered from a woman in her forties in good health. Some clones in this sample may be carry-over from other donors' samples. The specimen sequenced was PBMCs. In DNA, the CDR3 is TGTGACAGCAGTGAGAGAAATATAAATGAAGCTTTCTTT. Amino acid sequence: CDSSERNINEAFF.